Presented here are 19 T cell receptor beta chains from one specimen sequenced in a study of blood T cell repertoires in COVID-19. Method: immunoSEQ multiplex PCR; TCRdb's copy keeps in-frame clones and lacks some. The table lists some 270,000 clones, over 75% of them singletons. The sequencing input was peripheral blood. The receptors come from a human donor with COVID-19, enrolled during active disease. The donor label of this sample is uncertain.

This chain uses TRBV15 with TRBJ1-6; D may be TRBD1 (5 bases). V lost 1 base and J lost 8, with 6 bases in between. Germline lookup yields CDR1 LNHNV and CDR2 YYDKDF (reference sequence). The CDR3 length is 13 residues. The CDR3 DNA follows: TGTGCCACCAGCAGAGCCAGGGATTCACCCCTCCACTTT. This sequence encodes CATSRARDSPLHF.

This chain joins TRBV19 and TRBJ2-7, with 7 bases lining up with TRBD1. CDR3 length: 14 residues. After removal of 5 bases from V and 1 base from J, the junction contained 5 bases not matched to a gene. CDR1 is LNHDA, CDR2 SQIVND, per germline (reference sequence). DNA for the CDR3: TGTGCCAGTAGTGCCCTACAGGGGTCCTACGAGCAGTACTTC. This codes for CASSALQGSYEQYF.

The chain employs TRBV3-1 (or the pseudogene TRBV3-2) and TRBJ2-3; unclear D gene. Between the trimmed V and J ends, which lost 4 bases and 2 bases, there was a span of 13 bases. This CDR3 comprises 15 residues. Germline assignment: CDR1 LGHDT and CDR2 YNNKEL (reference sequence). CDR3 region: CASSPMSVLTDTQYF. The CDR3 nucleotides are TGTGCCAGCAGCCCCATGAGCGTGCTCACAGATACGCAGTATTTT.

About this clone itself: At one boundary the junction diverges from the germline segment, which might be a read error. DNA for the CDR3: TGTGCCAGCAGCCTAGCCACTACAGGGGTTGGCACAGATACGCAGTATTTT. Its protein product is CASSLATTGVGTDTQYF. The chain has TRBV7-9 and TRBJ2-3, with 7 nucleotides matching TRBD1. The CDR3 totals 17 residues. Germline V gene sequence: CDR1 SEHNR, CDR2 FQNEAQ (reference sequence).

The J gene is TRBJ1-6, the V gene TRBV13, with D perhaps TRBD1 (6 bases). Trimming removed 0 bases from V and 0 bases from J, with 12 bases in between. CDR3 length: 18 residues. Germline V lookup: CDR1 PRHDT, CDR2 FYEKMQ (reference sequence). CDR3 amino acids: CASSLGTGMSSYNSPLHF. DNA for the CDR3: TGTGCCAGCAGCTTAGGGACAGGCATGAGCTCCTATAATTCACCCCTCCACTTT.

CDR3 residues: CASSLSGRILNTEAFF. Written as DNA, the CDR3 is TGTGCCAGCAGTTTAAGCGGTAGGATTCTGAACACTGAAGCTTTCTTT. The chain recombines TRBV27 with TRBJ1-1; D unclear. Trimming shortened V by 2 bases and J by 0 bases, and 13 bases separated the two germline ends. Looked up from germline, CDR1 is MNHEY and CDR2 is SMNVEV (reference sequence). This CDR3 is built from 16 residues.

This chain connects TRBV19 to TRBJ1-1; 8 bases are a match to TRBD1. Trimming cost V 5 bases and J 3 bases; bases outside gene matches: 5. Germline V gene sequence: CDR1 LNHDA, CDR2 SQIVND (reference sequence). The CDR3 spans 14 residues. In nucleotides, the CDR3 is TGTGCCAGTAGTTTCGCAGGGGGCGACACTGAAGCTTTCTTT. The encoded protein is CASSFAGGDTEAFF.

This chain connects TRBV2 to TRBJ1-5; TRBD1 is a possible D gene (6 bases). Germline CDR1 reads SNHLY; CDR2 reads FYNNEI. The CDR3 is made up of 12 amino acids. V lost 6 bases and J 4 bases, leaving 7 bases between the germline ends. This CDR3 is CASRDSNQPQHF. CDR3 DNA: TGTGCCAGCAGGGACAGTAATCAGCCCCAGCATTTT.

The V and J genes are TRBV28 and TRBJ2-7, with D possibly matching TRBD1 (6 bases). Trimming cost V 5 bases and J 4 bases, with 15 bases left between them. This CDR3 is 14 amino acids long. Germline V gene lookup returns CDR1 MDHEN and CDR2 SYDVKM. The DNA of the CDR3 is TGTGCCAGCAGTAACCGACAGGATCGATACGAGCAGTACTTC. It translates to CASSNRQDRYEQYF.

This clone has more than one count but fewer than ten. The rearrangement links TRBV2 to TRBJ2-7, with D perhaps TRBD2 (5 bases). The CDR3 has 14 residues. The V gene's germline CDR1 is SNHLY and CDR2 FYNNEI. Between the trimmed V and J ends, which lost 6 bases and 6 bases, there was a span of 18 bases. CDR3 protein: CASREDRPRGEQYF. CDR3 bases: TGTGCCAGCAGGGAGGATCGCCCCCGGGGCGAGCAGTACTTC.

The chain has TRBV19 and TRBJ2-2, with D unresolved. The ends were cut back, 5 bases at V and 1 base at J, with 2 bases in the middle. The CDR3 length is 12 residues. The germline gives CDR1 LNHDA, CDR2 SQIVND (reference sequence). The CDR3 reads CASSRNTGELFF. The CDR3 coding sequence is TGTGCCAGTAGTCGGAACACCGGGGAGCTGTTTTTT.

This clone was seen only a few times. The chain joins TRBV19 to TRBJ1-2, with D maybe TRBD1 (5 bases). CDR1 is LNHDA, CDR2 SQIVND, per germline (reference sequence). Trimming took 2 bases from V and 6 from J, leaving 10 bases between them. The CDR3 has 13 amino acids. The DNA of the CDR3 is TGTGCCAGTAGTATATACCAGGGCCATGGCTACACCTTC. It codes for CASSIYQGHGYTF.

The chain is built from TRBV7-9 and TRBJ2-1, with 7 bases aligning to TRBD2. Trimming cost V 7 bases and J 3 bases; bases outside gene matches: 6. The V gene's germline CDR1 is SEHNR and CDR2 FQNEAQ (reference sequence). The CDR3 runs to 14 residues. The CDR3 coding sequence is TGTGCCAGCACCCTTGCGGGAGTCTACAATGAGCAGTTCTTC. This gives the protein CASTLAGVYNEQFF.

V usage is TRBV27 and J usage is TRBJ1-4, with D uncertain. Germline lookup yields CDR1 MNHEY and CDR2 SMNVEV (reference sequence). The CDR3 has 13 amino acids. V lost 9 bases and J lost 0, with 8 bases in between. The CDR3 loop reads CASRSATNEKLFF. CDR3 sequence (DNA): TGTGCCAGTCGGAGCGCAACTAATGAAAAACTGTTTTTT.

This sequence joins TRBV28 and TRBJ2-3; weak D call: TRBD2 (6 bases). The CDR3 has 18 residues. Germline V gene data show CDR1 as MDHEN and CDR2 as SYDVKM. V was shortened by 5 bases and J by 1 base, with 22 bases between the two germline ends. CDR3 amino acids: CASSPPGWASGGTDTQYF. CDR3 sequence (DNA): TGTGCCAGCAGTCCCCCCGGTTGGGCGTCGGGGGGCACAGATACGCAGTATTTT.

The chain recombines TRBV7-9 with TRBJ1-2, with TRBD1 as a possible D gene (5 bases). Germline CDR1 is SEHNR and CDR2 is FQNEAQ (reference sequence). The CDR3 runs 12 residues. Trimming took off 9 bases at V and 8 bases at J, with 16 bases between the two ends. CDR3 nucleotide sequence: TGTGCCAGTTCCTGGGGGGATCGCGGCTACACCTTC. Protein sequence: CASSWGDRGYTF.

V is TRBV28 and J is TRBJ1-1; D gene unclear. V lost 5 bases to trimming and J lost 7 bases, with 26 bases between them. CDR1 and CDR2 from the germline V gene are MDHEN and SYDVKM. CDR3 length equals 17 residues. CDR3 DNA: TGTGCCAGCAGTCCTACACTGGGGATCCAAGGAGGTATTGAAGCTTTCTTT. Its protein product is CASSPTLGIQGGIEAFF.

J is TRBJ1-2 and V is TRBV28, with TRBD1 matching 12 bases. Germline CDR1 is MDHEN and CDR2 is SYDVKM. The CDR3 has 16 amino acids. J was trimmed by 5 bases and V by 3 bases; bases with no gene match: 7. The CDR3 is CASSLRDRGRRYGYTF. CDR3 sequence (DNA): TGTGCCAGCAGTTTGAGGGACAGGGGGCGTAGGTATGGCTACACCTTC.

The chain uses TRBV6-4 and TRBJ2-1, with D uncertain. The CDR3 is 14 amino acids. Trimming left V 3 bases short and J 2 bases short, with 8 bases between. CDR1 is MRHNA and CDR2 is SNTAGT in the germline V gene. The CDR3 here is CASSEEFAYNEQFF. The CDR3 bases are TGTGCCAGCAGTGAGGAGTTCGCCTACAATGAGCAGTTCTTC.